One sample yielded the 5 T cell receptor beta chains listed below, sequenced in a study of beta chain features in type 1 diabetes. The sequenced template was cDNA made from the entire isolated RNA. Assay: immunoSEQ multiplex PCR; the TCRdb copy retains only in-frame clones and omits some. The sample holds hundreds of thousands of clones, about 17% seen once. Sequencing was done on a sample of naive CD4+ T cells from blood. The receptors originated from a woman between 18 and 29 years old in good health.

The chain is built from TRBV7-8 and TRBJ1-4; D uncertain. CDR1 is SGHVS and CDR2 is FQNEAQ in the germline V gene. V was clipped by 2 bases and J by 3 bases, with 7 bases between them. The CDR3 runs to 14 residues. CDR3 protein: CASSLHTSNEKLFF. CDR3 nucleotides: TGTGCCAGCAGCTTACATACCTCTAATGAAAAACTGTTTTTT.

This clone has only a few counts. This rearrangement joins TRBV11-2 to TRBJ1-2; D uncertain. Trimming shortened V by 7 bases and J by 4 bases, and 16 bases separated the two germline ends. Germline CDR1 is SGHAT and CDR2 is FQNNGV. The CDR3 has 14 residues. Here the CDR3 DNA reads TGTGCCAGCACCATACCGGGCCAATTCTATGGCTACACCTTC. This translates into CASTIPGQFYGYTF.

This clone was seen a handful of times. The chain is built from TRBV2 and TRBJ2-1, with a weak D call TRBD1 (6 bases). The CDR3 extends over 16 amino acids. Germline V gene sequence: CDR1 SNHLY, CDR2 FYNNEI. Trimming removed 6 bases from V and 2 bases from J, with 17 bases in between. In DNA form, the CDR3 reads TGTGCCAGCAGGGGGGCTATAAACGGCGCCTACAATGAGCAGTTCTTC. It yields the protein CASRGAINGAYNEQFF.

V gene TRBV7-2 combines with J gene TRBJ2-3, with D tentatively TRBD1 (6 bases). Germline values: CDR1 SGHTA, CDR2 FQGNSA. Trimming took 5 bases from V and 3 from J, leaving 18 bases between them. This CDR3 contains 16 residues. The CDR3 DNA sequence: TGTGCCAGCAGCCAAGGGGGTCGAGGGGGTACAGATACGCAGTATTTT. Translating it yields CASSQGGRGGTDTQYF. Full variable domain (rest looked up from reference TRBV7-2 and TRBJ2-3): GAGVSQSPSNKVTEKGKDVELRCDPISGHTALYWYRQSLGQGLEFLIYFQGNSAPDKSGLPSDRFSAERTGGSVSTLTIQRTQQEDSAVYLCASSQGGRGGTDTQYFGPGTRLTVL.

This clone was observed a few times. The chain is built from TRBV19 and TRBJ1-3; D is uncertain. CDR1 and CDR2 from the germline V gene are LNHDA and SQIVND (reference sequence). This CDR3 region has 16 residues. Trimming left V 3 bases short and J 0 bases short, with 12 bases between. The CDR3 sequence: CASSIRTRISGNTIYF. For the CDR3, the DNA is TGTGCCAGTAGTATCAGGACCCGGATCTCTGGAAACACCATATATTTT.